This T cell receptor beta chain was identified in a study of blood T cell repertoires in COVID-19. Study-wide background: Samples representing acute and convalescent COVID-19 were sourced from the United States, Italy and Spain. From T cells, B-cell-depleted T cells, or PBMCs came the material, which was cDNA or gDNA.

The germline CDR1 and CDR2 sequences are SGHVS and FQNEAQ. The CDR3 contains 15 residues. The germline V and J ends were trimmed by 6 bases and 4 bases, with 15 bases remaining between them. In the original processing: Reference gene primer amplification gave nucleated cell count estimates. Profiling relied on immunoSEQ multiplex PCR, and the TCRdb table lists in-frame clones only, not all of them. V and J calls and clone size come straight from that table; D and trimming were deduced from the DNA. The sample lists about 200,000 clones, about 90% seen once, with approximately 1.5% in the top ten. This sequence originates from a man aged 18 to 29 with active or convalescent COVID-19. The specimen was peripheral blood. This chain links TRBV7-8 with TRBJ2-2; D might be TRBD2 (6 bases). The CDR3 sequence: CASRTGTAPTGELFF. DNA of the CDR3: TGTGCCAGCAGGACCGGGACTGCTCCCACCGGGGAGCTGTTTTTT.